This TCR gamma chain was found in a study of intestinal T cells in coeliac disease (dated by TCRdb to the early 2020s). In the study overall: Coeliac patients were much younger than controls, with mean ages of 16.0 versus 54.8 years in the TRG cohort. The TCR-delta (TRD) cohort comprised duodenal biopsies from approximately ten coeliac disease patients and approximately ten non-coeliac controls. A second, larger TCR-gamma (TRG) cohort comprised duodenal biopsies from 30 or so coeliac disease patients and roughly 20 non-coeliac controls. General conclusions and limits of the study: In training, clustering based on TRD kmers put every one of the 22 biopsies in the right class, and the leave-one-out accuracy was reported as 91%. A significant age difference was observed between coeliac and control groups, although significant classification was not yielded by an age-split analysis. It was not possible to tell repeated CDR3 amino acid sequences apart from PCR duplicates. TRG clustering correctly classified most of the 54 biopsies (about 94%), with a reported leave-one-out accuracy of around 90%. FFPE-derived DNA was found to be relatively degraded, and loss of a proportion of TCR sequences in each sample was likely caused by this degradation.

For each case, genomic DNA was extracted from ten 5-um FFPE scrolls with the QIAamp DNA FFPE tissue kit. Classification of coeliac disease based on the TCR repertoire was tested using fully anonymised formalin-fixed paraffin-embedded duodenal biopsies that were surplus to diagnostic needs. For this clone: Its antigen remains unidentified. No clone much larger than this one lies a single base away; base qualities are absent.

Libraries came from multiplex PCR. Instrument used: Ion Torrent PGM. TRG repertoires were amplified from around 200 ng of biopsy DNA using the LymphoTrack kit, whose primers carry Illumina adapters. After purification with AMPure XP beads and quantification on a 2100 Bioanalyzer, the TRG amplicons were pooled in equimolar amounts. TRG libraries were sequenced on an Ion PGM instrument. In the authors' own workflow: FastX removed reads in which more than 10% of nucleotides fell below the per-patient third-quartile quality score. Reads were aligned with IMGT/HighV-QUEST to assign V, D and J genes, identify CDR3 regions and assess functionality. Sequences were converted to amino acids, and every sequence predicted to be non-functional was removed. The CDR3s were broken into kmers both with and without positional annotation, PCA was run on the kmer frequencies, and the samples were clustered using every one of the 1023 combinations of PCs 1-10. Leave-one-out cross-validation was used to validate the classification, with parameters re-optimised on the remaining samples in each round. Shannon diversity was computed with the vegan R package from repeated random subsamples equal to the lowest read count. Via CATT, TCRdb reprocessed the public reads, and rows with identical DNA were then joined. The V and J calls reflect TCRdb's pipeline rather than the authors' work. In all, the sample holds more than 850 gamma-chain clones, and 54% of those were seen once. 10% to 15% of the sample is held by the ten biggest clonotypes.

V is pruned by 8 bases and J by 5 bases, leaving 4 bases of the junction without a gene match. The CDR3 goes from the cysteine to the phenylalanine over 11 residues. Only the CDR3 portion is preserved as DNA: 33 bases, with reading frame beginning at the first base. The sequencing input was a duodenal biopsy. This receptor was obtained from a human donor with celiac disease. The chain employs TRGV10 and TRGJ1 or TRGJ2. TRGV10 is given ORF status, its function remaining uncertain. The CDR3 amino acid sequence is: CAAWGDYKKLF. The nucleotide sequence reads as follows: TGTGCTGCGTGGGGGGATTATAAGAAACTCTTT.